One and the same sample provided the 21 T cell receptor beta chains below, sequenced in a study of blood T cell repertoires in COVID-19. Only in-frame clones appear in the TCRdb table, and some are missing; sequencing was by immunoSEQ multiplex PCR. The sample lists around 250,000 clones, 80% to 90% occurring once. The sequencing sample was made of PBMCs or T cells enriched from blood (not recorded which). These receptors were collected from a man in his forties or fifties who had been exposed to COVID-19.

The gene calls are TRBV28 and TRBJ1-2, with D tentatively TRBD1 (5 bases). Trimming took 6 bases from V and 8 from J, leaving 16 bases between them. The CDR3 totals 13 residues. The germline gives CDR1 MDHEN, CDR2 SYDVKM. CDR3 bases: TGTGCCAGCAGCCGGACATTTAAGGGGGGCTACACCTTC. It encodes CASSRTFKGGYTF.

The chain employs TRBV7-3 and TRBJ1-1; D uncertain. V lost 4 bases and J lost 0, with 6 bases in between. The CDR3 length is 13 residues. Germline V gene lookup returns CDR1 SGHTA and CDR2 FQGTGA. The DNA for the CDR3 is TGTGCCAGCAGCTACCAGATGAACACTGAAGCTTTCTTT. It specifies CASSYQMNTEAFF.

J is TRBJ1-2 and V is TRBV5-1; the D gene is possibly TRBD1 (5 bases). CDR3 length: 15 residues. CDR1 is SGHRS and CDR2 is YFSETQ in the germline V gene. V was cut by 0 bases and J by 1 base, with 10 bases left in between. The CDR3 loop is CASSLDVTVNYGYTF. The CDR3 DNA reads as TGCGCCAGCAGCTTGGACGTGACAGTTAACTATGGCTACACCTTC. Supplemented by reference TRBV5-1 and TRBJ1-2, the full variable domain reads KAGVTQTPRYLIKTRGQQVTLSCSPISGHRSVSWYQQTPGQGLQFLFEYFSETQRNKGNFPGRFSGRQFSNSRSEMNVSTLELGDSALYLCASSLDVTVNYGYTFGSGTRLTVV.

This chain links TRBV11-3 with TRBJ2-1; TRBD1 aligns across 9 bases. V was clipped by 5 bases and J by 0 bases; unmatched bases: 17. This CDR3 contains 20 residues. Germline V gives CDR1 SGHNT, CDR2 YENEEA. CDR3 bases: TGTGCCAGCAGCCCCAAGTGGGGACAGGGTTTCAGGGGCTCCTACAATGAGCAGTTCTTC. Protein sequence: CASSPKWGQGFRGSYNEQFF.

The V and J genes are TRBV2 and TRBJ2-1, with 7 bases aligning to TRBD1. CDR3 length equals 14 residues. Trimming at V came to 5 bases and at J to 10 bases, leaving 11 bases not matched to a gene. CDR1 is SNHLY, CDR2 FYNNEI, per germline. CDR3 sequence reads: CASSPNLRGQEQFF. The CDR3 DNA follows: TGTGCCAGCAGTCCTAATCTTAGGGGACAGGAGCAGTTCTTC.

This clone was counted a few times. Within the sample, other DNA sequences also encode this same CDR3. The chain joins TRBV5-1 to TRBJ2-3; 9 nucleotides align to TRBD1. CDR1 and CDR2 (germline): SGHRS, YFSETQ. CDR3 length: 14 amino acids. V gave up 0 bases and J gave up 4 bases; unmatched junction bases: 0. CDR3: CASSLGTGADTQYF. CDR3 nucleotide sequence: TGCGCCAGCAGCTTGGGGACAGGGGCAGATACGCAGTATTTT.

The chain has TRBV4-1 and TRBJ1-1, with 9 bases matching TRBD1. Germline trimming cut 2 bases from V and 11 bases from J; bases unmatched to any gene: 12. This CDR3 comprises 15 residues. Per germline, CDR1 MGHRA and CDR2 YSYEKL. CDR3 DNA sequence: TGCGCCAGCAGCCAACCGACAGGGGGGGACCTTTTGGCTTTCTTT. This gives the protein CASSQPTGGDLLAFF.

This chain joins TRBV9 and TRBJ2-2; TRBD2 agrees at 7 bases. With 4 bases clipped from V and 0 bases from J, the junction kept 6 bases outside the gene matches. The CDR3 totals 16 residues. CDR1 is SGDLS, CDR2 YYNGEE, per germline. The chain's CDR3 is CASSFGGGPNTGELFF. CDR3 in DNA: TGTGCCAGCAGCTTTGGGGGAGGGCCGAACACCGGGGAGCTGTTTTTT.

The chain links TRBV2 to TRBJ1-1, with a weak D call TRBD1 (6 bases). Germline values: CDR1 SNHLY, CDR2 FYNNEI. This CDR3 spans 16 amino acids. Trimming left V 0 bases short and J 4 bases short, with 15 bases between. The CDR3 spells CASSEALLGASTEAFF. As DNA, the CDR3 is TGTGCCAGCAGTGAAGCGCTTCTGGGGGCGTCCACTGAAGCTTTCTTT.

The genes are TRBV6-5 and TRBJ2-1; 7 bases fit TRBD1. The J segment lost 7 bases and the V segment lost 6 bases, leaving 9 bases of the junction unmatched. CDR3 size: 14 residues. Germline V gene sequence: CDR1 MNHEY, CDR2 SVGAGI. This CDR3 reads CASRPTGWKNEQFF. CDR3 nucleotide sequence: TGTGCCAGCAGGCCGACAGGGTGGAAGAATGAGCAGTTCTTC.

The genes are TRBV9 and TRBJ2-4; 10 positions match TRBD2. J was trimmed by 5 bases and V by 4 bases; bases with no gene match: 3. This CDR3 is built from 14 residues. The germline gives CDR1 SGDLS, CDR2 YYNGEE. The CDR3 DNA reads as TGTGCCAGCAGCAACCTAGCGGGGGAAAACATTCAGTACTTC. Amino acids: CASSNLAGENIQYF.

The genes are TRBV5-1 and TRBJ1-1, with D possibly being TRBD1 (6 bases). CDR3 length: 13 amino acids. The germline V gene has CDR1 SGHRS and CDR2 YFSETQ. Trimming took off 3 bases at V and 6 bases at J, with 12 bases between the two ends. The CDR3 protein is CASSSNRVAEAFF. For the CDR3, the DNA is TGCGCCAGCAGCTCTAACAGGGTCGCTGAAGCTTTCTTT.

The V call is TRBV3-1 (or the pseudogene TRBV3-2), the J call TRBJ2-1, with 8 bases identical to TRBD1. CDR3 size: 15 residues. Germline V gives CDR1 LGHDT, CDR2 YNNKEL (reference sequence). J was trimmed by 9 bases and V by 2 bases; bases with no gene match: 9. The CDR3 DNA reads TGTGCCAGCAGCCAATACGGACAGGGTGGTGGTGAGCAGTTCTTC. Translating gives CASSQYGQGGGEQFF.

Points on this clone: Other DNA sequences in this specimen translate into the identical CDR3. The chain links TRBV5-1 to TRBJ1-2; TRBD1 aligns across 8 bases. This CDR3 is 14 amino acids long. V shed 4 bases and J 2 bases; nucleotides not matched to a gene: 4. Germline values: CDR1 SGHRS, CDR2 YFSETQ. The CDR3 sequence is CASSRDRGNYGYTF. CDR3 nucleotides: TGCGCCAGCAGCCGTGACAGGGGAAACTATGGCTACACCTTC.

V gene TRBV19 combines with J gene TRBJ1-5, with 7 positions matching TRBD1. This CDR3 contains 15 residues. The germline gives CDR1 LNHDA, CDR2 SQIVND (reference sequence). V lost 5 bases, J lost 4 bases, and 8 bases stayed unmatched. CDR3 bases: TGTGCCAGTAGTGCCCTGACAGGGATGAATCAGCCCCAGCATTTT. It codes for CASSALTGMNQPQHF. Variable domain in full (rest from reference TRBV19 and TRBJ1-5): DGGITQSPKYLFRKEGQNVTLSCEQNLNHDAMYWYRQDPGQGLRLIYYSQIVNDFQKGDIAEGYSVSREKKESFPLTVTSAQKNPTAFYLCASSALTGMNQPQHFGDGTRLSIL.

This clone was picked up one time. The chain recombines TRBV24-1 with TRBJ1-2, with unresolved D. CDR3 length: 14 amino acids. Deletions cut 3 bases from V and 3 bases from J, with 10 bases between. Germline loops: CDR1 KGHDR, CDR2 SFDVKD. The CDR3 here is CATSDPPEHYGYTF. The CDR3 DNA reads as TGTGCCACCAGTGATCCCCCGGAGCACTATGGCTACACCTTC.

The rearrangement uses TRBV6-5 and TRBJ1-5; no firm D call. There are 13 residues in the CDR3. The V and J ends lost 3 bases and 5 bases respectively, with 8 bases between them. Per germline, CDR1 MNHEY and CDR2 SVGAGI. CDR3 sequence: CASSYRGDQPQHF. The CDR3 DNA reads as TGTGCCAGCAGTTATCGGGGTGATCAGCCCCAGCATTTT.

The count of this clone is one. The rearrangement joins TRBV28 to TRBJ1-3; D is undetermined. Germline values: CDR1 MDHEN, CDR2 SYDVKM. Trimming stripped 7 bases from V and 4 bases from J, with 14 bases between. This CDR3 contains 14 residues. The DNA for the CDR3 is TGTGCCAGCACCATAGGCGGGGTCGGAAACACCATATATTTT. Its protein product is CASTIGGVGNTIYF. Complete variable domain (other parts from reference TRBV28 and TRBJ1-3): DVKVTQSSRYLVKRTGEKVFLECVQDMDHENMFWYRQDPGLGLRLIYFSYDVKMKEKGDIPEGYSVSREKKERFSLILESASTNQTSMYLCASTIGGVGNTIYFGEGSWLTVV.

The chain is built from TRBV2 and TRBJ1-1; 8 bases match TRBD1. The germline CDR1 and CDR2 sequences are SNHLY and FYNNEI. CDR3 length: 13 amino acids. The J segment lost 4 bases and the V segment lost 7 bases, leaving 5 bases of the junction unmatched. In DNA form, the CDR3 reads TGTGCCAGCACCAAGGACAGGGCCACTGAAGCTTTCTTT. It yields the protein CASTKDRATEAFF.

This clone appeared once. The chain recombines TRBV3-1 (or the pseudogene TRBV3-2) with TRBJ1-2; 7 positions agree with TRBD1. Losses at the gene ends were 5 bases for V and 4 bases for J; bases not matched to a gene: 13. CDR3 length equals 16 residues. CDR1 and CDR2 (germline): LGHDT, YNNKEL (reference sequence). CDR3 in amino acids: CASSVFPGGKGYGYTF. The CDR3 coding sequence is TGTGCCAGCAGCGTTTTTCCAGGGGGTAAGGGCTATGGCTACACCTTC.

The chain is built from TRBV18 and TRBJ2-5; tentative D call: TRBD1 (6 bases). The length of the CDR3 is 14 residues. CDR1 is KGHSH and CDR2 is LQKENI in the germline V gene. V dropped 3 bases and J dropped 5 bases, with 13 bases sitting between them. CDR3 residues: CASSPLGQKETQYF. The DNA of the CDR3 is TGTGCCAGCTCACCGCTAGGACAGAAGGAGACCCAGTACTTC.